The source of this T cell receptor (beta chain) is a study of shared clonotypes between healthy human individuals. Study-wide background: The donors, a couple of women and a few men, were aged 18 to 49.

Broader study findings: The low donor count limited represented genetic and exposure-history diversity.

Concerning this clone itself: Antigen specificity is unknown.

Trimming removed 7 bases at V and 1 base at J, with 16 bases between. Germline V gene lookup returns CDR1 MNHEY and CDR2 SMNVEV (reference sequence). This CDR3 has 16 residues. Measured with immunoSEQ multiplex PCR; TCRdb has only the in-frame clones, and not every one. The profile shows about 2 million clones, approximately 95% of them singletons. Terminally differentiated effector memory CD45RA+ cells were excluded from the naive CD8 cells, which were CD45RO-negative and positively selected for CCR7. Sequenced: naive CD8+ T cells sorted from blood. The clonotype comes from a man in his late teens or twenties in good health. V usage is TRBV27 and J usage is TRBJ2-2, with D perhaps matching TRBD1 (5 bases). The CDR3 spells CASTAPRGQNTGELFF. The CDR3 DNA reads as TGTGCCAGCACCGCTCCTCGTGGACAGAACACCGGGGAGCTGTTTTTT.